This TCR beta chain was documented in a study of blood T cell repertoires in COVID-19. On the study more broadly: T cells, B-cell-depleted T cells, or PBMCs provided the cDNA or gDNA that served as material.

Germline-derived CDR1 and CDR2 are SQVTM and ANQGSEA. V was cut by 6 bases and J by 2 bases, with 16 bases left in between. The CDR3 length is 14 residues. The study recruited people aged roughly 18 to 100 years across approximately 24 US areas. The method was immunoSEQ multiplex PCR; TCRdb's version includes in-frame clones alone and lacks a portion of them. The sample contains roughly 360,000 clones, around nine tenths of which appear only once. The V gene is TRBV29-1, the J gene TRBJ1-1; D is unresolved. The TCR sequence derives from a woman aged 25 to 45 with acute COVID-19. The sample comprised PBMCs or T cells enriched from blood (not recorded which). The CDR3 sequence is CSVSPGIRNTEAFF. Here the CDR3 DNA reads TGCAGCGTCTCACCGGGAATTCGAAACACTGAAGCTTTCTTT.